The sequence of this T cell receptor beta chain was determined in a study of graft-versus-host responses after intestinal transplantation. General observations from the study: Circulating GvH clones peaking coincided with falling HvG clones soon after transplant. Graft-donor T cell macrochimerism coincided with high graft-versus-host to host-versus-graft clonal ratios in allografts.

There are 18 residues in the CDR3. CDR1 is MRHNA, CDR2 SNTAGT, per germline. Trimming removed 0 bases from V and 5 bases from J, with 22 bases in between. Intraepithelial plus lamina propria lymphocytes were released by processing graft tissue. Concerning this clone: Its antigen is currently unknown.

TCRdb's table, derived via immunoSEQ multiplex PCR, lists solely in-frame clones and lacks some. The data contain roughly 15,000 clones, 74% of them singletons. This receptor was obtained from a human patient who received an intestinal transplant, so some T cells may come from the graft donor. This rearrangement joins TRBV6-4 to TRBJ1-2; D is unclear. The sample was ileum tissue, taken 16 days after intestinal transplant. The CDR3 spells CASSDSGLWEGQRYGYTF. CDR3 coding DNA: TGTGCCAGCAGTGACTCGGGTCTTTGGGAGGGTCAAAGGTATGGCTACACCTTC.